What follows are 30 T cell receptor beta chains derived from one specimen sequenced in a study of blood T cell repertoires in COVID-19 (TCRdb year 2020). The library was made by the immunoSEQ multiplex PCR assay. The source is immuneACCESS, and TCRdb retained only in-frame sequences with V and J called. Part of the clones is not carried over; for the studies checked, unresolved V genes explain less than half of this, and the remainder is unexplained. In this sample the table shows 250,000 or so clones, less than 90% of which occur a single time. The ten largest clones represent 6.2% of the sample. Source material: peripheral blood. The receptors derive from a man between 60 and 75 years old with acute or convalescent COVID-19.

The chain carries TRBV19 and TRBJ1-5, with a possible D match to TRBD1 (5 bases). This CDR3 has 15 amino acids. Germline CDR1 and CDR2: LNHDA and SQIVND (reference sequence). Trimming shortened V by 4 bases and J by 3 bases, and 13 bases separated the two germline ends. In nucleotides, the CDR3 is TGTGCCAGTAGTAAATATTTAGGGGACAATCAGCCCCAGCATTTT. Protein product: CASSKYLGDNQPQHF.

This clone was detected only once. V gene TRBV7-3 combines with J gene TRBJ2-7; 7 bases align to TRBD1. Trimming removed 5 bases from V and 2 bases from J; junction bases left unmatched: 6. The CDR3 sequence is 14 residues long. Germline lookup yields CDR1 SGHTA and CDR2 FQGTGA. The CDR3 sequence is CASSIRDRAYEQYF. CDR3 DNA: TGTGCCAGCAGCATCCGGGACAGAGCCTACGAGCAGTACTTC.

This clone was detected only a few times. The CDR3 here is CASSRDGTLNPLSYEQYF. CDR3 coding DNA: TGCGCCAGCAGTCGAGACGGGACTCTGAACCCCCTTAGCTACGAGCAGTACTTC. The chain uses TRBV23-1 and TRBJ2-7, with D possibly matching TRBD2 (6 bases). TRBV23-1 is designated an ORF whose function remains uncertain. This CDR3 is built from 18 residues. V was trimmed by 4 bases and J by 3 bases, leaving 25 bases between them.

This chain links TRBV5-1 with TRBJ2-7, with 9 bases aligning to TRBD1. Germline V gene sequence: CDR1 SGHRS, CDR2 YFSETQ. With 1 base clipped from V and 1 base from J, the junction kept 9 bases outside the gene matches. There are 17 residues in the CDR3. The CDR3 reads CASSLLTGGLGSYEQYF. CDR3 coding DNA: TGCGCCAGCAGCTTGCTCACAGGGGGCTTGGGATCCTACGAGCAGTACTTC. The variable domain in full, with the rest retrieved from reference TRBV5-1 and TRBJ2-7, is KAGVTQTPRYLIKTRGQQVTLSCSPISGHRSVSWYQQTPGQGLQFLFEYFSETQRNKGNFPGRFSGRQFSNSRSEMNVSTLELGDSALYLCASSLLTGGLGSYEQYFGPGTRLTVT.

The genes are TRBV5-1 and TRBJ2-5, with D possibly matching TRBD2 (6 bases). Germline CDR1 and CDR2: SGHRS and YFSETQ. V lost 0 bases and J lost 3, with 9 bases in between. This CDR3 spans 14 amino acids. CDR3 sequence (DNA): TGCGCCAGCAGCTTGGGGGACTGGAAAGAGACCCAGTACTTC. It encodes CASSLGDWKETQYF.

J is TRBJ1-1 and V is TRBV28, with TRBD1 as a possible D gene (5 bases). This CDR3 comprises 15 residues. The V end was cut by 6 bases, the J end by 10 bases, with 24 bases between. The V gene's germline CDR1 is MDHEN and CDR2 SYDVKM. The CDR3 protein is CASRPPGQGGVIAFF. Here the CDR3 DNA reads TGTGCCAGCAGACCTCCAGGGCAGGGAGGAGTAATAGCTTTCTTT.

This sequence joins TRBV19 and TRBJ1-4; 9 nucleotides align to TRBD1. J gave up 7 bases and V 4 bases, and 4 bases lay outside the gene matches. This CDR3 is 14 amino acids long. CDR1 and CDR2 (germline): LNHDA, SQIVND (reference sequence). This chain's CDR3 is CASSKTGGAEKLFF. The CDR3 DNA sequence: TGTGCCAGTAGTAAGACAGGGGGTGCTGAAAAACTGTTTTTT.

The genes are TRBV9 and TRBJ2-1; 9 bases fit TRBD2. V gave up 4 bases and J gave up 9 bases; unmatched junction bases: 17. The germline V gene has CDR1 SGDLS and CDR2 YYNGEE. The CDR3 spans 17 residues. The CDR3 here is CASSSSQAGGRAVEQFF. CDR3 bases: TGTGCCAGCAGCTCCTCCCAGGCTGGCGGGAGGGCTGTTGAGCAGTTCTTC.

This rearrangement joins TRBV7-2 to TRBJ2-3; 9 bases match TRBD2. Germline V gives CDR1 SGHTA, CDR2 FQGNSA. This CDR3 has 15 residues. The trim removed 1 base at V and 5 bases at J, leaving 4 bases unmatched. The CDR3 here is CASSLVRTSVDTQYF. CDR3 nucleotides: TGTGCCAGCAGCTTAGTTCGGACTAGCGTAGATACGCAGTATTTT.

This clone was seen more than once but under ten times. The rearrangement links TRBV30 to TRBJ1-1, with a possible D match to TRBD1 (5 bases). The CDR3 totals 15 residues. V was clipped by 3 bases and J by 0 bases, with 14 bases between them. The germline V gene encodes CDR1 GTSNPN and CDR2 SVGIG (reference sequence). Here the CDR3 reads CAWRLPGQMNTEAFF. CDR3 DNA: TGTGCCTGGAGATTACCAGGGCAAATGAACACTGAAGCTTTCTTT.

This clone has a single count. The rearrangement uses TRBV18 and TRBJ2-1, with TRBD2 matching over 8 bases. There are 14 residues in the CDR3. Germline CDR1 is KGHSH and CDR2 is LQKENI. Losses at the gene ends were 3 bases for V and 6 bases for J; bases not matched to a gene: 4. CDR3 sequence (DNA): TGTGCCAGCTCACCGTCAAGCGGGAGCAATGAGCAGTTCTTC. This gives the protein CASSPSSGSNEQFF. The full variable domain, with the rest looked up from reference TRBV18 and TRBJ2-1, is NAGVMQNPRHLVRRRGQEARLRCSPMKGHSHVYWYRQLPEEGLKFMVYLQKENIIDESGMPKERFSAEFPKEGPSILRIQQVVRGDSAAYFCASSPSSGSNEQFFGPGTRLTVL.

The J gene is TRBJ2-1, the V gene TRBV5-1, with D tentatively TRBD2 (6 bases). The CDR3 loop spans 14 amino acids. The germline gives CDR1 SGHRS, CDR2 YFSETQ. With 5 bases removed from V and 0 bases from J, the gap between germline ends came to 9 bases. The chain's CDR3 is CASRGGGSYNEQFF. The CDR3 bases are TGCGCCAGCAGGGGGGGAGGCTCCTACAATGAGCAGTTCTTC.

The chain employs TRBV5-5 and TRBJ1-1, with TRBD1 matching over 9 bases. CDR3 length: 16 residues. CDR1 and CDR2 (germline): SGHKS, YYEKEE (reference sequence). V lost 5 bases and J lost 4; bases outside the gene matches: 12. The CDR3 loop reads CASSPPGTGFATEAFF. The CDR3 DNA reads TGTGCCAGCAGTCCCCCCGGGACAGGGTTCGCCACTGAAGCTTTCTTT.

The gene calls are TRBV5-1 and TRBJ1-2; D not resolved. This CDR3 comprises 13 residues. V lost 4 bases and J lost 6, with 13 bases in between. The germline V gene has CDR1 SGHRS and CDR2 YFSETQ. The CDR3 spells CASSLTSEDGYTF. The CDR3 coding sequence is TGCGCCAGCAGCCTTACCTCTGAGGATGGCTACACCTTC.

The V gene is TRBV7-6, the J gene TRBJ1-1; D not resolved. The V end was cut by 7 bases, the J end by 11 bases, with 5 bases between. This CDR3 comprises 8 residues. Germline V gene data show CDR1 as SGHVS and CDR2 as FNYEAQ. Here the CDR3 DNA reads TGTGCCAGCACCCCGGCTTTCTTT. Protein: CASTPAFF.

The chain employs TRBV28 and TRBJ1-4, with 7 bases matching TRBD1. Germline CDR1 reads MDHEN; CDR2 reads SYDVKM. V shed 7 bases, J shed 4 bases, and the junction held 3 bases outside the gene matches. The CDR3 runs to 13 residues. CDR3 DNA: TGTGCCAGCAACAGGGGAGGTAATGAAAAACTGTTTTTT. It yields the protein CASNRGGNEKLFF.

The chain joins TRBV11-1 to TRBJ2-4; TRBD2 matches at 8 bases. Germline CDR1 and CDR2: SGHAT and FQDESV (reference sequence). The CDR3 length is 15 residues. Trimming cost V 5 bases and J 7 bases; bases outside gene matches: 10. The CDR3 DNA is TGTGCCAGCAGCCCGGGGGGGGTAGCTTTCAACATTCAGTACTTC. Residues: CASSPGGVAFNIQYF.

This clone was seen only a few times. CDR3 in DNA: TGTGCCAGCAGCCCCCCCCGGGGAACCAAGGAGGCTTTCTTT. This sequence encodes CASSPPRGTKEAFF. The chain couples TRBV9 to TRBJ1-1; D uncertain. The CDR3 is 14 residues long. V was clipped by 4 bases and J by 11 bases, with 21 bases between them. Germline CDR1 SGDLS, CDR2 YYNGEE. The full variable domain, in which reference TRBV9 and TRBJ1-1 provide the parts outside the CDR3, is DSGVTQTPKHLITATGQRVTLRCSPRSGDLSVYWYQQSLDQGLQFLIQYYNGEERAKGNILERFSAQQFPDLHSELNLSSLELGDSALYFCASSPPRGTKEAFFGQGTRLTVV.

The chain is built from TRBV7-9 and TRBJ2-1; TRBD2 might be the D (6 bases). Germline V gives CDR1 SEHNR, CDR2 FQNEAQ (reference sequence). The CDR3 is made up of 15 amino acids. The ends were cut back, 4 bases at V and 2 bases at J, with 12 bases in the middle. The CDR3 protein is CASSSIAETYNEQFF. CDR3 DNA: TGTGCCAGCAGCTCGATAGCGGAAACCTACAATGAGCAGTTCTTC.

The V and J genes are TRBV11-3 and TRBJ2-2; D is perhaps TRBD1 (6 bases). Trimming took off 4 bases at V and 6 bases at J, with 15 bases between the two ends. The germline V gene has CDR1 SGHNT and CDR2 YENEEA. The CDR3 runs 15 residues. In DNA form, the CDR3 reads TGTGCCAGCAGCTCGGACAGCCGAACGGCCGGGGAGCTGTTTTTT. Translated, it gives CASSSDSRTAGELFF.

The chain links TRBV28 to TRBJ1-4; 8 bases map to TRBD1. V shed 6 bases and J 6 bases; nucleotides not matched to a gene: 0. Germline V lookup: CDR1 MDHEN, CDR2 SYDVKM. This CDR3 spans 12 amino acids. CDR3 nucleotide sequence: TGTGCCAGCAGGACAGGGGATGAAAAACTGTTTTTT. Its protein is CASRTGDEKLFF.

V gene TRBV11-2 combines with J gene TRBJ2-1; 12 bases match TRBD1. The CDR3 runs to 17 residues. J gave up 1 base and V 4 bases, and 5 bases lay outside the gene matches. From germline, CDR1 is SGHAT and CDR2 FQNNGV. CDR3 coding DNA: TGTGCCAGCAGCTCGGGACAGGGGGCATCGTCCTACAATGAGCAGTTCTTC. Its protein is CASSSGQGASSYNEQFF.

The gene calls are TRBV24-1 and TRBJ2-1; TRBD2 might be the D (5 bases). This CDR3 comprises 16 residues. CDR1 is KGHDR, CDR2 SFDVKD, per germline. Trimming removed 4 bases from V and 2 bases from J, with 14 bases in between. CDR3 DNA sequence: TGTGCCACCAGTGACGTCGGAGCGGACCCCTACAATGAGCAGTTCTTC. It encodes CATSDVGADPYNEQFF.

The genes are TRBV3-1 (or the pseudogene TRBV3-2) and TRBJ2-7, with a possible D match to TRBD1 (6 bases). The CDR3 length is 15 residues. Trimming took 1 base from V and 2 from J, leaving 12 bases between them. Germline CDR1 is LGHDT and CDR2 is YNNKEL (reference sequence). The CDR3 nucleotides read TGTGCCAGCAGCCAAGTGACAGGTTTAACCTACGAGCAGTACTTC. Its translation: CASSQVTGLTYEQYF.

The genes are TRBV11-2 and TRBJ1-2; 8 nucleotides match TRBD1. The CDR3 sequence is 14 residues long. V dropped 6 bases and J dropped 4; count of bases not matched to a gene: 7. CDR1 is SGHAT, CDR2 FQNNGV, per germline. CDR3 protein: CASSHQGASYGYTF. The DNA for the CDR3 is TGTGCCAGCAGTCATCAGGGGGCAAGCTATGGCTACACCTTC.

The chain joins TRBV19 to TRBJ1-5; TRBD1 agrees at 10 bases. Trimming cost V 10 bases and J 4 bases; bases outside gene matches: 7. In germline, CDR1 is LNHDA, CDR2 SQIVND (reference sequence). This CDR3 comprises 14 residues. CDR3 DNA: TGTGCCACCTTGGACAGGGGGACTAATCAGCCCCAGCATTTT. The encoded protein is CATLDRGTNQPQHF.

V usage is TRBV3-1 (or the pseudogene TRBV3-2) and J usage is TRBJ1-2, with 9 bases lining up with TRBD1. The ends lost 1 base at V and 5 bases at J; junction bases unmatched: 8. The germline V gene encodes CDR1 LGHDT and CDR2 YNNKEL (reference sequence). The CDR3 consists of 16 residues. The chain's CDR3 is CASSQAGQGGLYGYTF. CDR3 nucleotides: TGTGCCAGCAGCCAAGCGGGACAGGGAGGTCTATATGGCTACACCTTC.

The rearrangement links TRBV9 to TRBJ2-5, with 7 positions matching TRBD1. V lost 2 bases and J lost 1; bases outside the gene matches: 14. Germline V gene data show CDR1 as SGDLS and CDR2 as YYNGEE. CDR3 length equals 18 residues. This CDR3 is CASSVGLQVRGPQETQYF. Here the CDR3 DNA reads TGTGCCAGCAGCGTCGGGCTCCAAGTGAGGGGGCCCCAAGAGACCCAGTACTTC.

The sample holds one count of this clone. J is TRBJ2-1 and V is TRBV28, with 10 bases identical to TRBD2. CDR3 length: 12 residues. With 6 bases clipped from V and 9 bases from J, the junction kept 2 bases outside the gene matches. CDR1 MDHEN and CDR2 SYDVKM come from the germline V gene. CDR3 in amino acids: CASSLAGVEQFF. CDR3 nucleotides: TGTGCCAGCAGCCTAGCGGGAGTTGAGCAGTTCTTC.

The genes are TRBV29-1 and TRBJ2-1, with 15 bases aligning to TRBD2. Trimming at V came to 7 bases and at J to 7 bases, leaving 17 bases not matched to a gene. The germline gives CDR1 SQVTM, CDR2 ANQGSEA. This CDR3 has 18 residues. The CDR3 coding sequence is TGCAGCGCCGACTATCCCGGACTAGCGGGAGGGCCGTTAAATGAGCAGTTCTTC. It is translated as CSADYPGLAGGPLNEQFF.